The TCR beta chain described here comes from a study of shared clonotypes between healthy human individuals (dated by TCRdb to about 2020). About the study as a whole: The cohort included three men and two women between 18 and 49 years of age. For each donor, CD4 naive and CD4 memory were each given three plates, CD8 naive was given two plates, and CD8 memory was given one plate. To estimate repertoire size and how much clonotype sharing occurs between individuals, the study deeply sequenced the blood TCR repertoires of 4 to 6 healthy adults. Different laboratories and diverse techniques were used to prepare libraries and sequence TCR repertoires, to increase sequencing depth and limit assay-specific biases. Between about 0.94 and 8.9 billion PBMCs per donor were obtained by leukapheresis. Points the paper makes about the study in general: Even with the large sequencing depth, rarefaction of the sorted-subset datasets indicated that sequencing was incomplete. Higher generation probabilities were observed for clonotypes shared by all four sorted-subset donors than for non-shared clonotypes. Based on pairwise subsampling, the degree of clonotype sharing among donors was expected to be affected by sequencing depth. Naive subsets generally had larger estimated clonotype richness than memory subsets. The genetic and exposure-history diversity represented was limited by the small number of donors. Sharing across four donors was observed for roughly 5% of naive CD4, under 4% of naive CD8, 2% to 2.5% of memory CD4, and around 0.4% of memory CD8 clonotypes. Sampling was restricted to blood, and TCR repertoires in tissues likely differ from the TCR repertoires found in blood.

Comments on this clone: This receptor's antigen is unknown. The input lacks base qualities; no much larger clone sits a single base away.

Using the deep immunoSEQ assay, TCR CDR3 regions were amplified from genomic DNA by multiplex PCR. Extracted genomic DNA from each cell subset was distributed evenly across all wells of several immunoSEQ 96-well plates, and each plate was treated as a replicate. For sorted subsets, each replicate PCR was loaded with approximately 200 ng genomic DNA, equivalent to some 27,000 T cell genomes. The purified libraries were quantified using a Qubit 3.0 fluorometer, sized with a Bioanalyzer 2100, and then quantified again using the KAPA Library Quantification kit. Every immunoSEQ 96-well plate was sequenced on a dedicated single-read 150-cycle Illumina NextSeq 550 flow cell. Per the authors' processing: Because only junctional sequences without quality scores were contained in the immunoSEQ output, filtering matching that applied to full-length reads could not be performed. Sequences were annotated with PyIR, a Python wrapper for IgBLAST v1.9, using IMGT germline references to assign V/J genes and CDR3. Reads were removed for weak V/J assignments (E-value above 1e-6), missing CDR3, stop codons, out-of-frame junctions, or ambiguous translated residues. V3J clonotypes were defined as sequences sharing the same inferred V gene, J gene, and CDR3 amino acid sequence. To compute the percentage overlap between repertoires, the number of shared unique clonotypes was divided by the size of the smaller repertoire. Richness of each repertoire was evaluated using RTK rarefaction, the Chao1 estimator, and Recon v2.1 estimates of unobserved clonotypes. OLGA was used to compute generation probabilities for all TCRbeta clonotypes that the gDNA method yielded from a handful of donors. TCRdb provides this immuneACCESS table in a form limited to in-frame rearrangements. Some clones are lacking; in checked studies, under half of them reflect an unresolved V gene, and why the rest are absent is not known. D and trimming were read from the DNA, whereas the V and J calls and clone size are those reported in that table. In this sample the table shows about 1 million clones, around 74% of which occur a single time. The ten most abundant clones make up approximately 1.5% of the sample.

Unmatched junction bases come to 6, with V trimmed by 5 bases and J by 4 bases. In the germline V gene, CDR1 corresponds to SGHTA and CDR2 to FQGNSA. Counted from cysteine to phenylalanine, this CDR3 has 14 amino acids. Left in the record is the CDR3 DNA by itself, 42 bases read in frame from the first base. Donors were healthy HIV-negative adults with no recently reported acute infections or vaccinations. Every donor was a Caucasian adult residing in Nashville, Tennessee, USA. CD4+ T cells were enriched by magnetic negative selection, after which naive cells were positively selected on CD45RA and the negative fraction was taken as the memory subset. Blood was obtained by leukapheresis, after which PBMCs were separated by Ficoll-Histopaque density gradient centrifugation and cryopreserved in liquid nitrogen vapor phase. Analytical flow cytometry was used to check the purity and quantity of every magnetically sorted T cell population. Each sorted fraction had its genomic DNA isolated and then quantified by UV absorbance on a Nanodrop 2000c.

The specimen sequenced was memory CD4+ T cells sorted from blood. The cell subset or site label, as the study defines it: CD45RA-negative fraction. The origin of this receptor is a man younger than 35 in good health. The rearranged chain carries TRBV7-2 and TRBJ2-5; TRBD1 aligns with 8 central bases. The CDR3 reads CASSQQGVGETQYF. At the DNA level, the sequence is TGTGCCAGCAGCCAACAGGGGGTCGGAGAGACCCAGTACTTC.